This T cell receptor (beta chain) was observed in a study of blood T cell repertoires in COVID-19. Study details: Sites across the United States, Italy and Spain contributed samples from acute and convalescent COVID-19.

Trimming cost V 3 bases and J 7 bases; bases outside gene matches: 6. CDR1 is LGHNT, CDR2 FRNRAP, per germline. The CDR3 length is 14 residues. The data were produced by immunoSEQ multiplex PCR, yet TCRdb's version contains in-frame clones alone and is incomplete. The sample lists some 270,000 clones, more than 75% seen once, with 6.6% in the top ten. The specimen was PBMCs or T cells enriched from blood (not recorded which). The chain is built from TRBV12-5 and TRBJ2-5; 9 bases fit TRBD2. The source is a woman between 45 and 60 years old who had been exposed to COVID-19. The CDR3 loop is CASGLGGGAGTQYF. In DNA, the CDR3 is TGTGCTAGTGGTTTAGGCGGGGGGGCGGGGACCCAGTACTTC.